Described below is a single TCR beta chain sequence and its context. Its target is unknown. The source of the sample is a study of T cell responses to AZD1222 COVID-19 vaccine. For the study at large: Second-dose intervals of approximately 4 or approximately 12 weeks were pooled. Study results and limitations: Donor demographics were predominantly white British with a female majority; clonal diversity may be underestimated. Increased Spike-specific TCR breadth and depth were observed after two AZD1222 doses.

TCRdb's copy holds only in-frame clones and misses some; the assay was immunoSEQ multiplex PCR. The data hold 130,000 to 150,000 clones, with approximately 90% observed a single time. The source material was peripheral blood, sampled on day 0 of AZD1222 vaccination. This TCR was sampled from an adult in good health.

The CDR3 protein is CASSRGLEETQYF. CDR3 DNA: TGTGCCAGCAGCCGGGGACTGGAAGAGACCCAGTACTTC. The V call is TRBV6-6, the J call TRBJ2-5, with a possible D match to TRBD2 (6 bases). V lost 6 bases to trimming and J lost 3 bases, with 11 bases between them. Germline V gives CDR1 MNHNY, CDR2 SVGAGI (reference sequence). The CDR3 is 13 amino acids.